These 14 T cell receptor beta chains originate from one sample sequenced in a study of control samples from healthy donors and cancer patients. Assay: immunoSEQ multiplex PCR; the TCRdb copy retains only in-frame clones and omits some. The table lists 90,000 to 110,000 clones, around nine tenths of them singletons. Sequencing used blood. The receptors stem from a woman aged 50 to 65 in good health.

This chain uses TRBV21-1 with TRBJ1-2; TRBD1 reflects the table's D call only, with no check against the DNA. TRBV21-1 counts as a pseudogene. The CDR3 length is 17 residues. The CDR3 sequence is CASSKAAWGTGRYGYTF. In nucleotides, the CDR3 is TGTGCCAGCAGCAAAGCAGCTTGGGGGACAGGGAGATATGGCTACACCTTC.

This clone was observed a few times. The chain recombines TRBV10-1 with TRBJ2-7, with 8 bases that match TRBD1. V dropped 2 bases and J dropped 6; count of bases not matched to a gene: 9. The CDR3 is 15 residues long. Per the germline V gene, CDR1 is WNHNN and CDR2 is SYGVQD (reference sequence). CDR3 residues: CASSEHSGQGSEQYF. In nucleotides, the CDR3 is TGCGCCAGCAGTGAGCATAGTGGACAGGGCTCCGAGCAGTACTTC.

The chain uses TRBV7-3 and TRBJ2-1, with D perhaps given as TRBD1 or TRBD2 (5 bases each). This CDR3 is 12 amino acids long. V was pared by 0 bases and J by 8 bases, with 5 bases between. Germline V gene data show CDR1 as SGHTA and CDR2 as FQGTGA. The CDR3, as DNA: TGTGCCAGCAGCTTAACGGGGGATGAGCAGTTCTTC. Translating gives CASSLTGDEQFF.

The V and J genes are TRBV19 and TRBJ1-5; TRBD1 matches 9 bases. The CDR3 runs to 15 residues. Looked up from germline, CDR1 is LNHDA and CDR2 is SQIVND (reference sequence). Unmatched junction bases numbered 9, after V lost 6 bases and J lost 6 bases. The CDR3 loop is CASRGTGWGVQPQHF. CDR3 DNA sequence: TGTGCCAGTAGGGGGACAGGGTGGGGTGTTCAGCCCCAGCATTTT. Supplemented by reference TRBV19 and TRBJ1-5, the full variable domain reads DGGITQSPKYLFRKEGQNVTLSCEQNLNHDAMYWYRQDPGQGLRLIYYSQIVNDFQKGDIAEGYSVSREKKESFPLTVTSAQKNPTAFYLCASRGTGWGVQPQHFGDGTRLSIL.

The chain combines TRBV7-3 with TRBJ2-5, with 7 bases aligning to TRBD2. The CDR3 is made up of 15 amino acids. With V trimmed by 5 bases and J by 3 bases, 9 bases remained unmatched. Per the germline V gene, CDR1 is SGHTA and CDR2 is FQGTGA. CDR3 DNA: TGTGCCAGCAGCCCAGGCGTGACTAGCAAAGAGACCCAGTACTTC. It specifies CASSPGVTSKETQYF.

The chain uses TRBV18 and TRBJ2-7; 12 nucleotides align to TRBD1. J was trimmed by 5 bases and V by 6 bases; bases with no gene match: 8. In germline, CDR1 is KGHSH, CDR2 LQKENI. The CDR3 runs 15 residues. CDR3 sequence (DNA): TGTGCCAGCTCCCCGGGACAGGGGGCGATTAACGAGCAGTACTTC. It codes for CASSPGQGAINEQYF. Filled out from reference TRBV18 and TRBJ2-7, the complete variable domain reads NAGVMQNPRHLVRRRGQEARLRCSPMKGHSHVYWYRQLPEEGLKFMVYLQKENIIDESGMPKERFSAEFPKEGPSILRIQQVVRGDSAAYFCASSPGQGAINEQYFGPGTRLTVT.

The J gene is TRBJ1-2, the V gene TRBV7-3; D possibly corresponds to TRBD1 (6 bases). The CDR3 is 13 amino acids. V lost 4 bases to trimming and J lost 4 bases, with 10 bases between them. Germline V CDR1 and CDR2: SGHTA, FQGTGA. CDR3 in amino acids: CASSSGGSYGYTF. The CDR3 DNA sequence: TGTGCCAGCAGCTCCGGGGGCTCCTATGGCTACACCTTC.

V gene TRBV6-2 or TRBV6-3 combines with J gene TRBJ2-1; 7 bases line up with TRBD2. The CDR3 length is 15 residues. V dropped 0 bases and J dropped 8; count of bases not matched to a gene: 7. Germline V gives CDR1 MNHEY, CDR2 SVGEGT. CDR3 in DNA: TGTGCCAGCAGTTACTCTTGGGAGGCGGGGGATGAGCAGTTCTTC. Amino acids: CASSYSWEAGDEQFF.

V usage is TRBV20-1 and J usage is TRBJ2-1; D possibly corresponds to TRBD1 (6 bases). Trimming removed 3 bases at V and 4 bases at J, with 19 bases between. CDR1 and CDR2 from the germline V gene are DFQATT and SNEGSKA (reference sequence). The CDR3 contains 16 residues. CDR3 DNA: TGCAGTGCTAGTCGCGTTCGAGGGACAAAGTACAATGAGCAGTTCTTC. Protein sequence: CSASRVRGTKYNEQFF.

The chain links TRBV10-3 to TRBJ2-7, with unresolved D. Trimming removed 3 bases at V and 4 bases at J, with 4 bases between. Germline CDR1 and CDR2: ENHRY and SYGVKD. This CDR3 spans 11 amino acids. The CDR3 DNA sequence: TGTGCCATCAGTGATGATTACGAGCAGTACTTC. Amino acid sequence: CAISDDYEQYF.

This clone was recorded only once. The gene calls are TRBV29-1 and TRBJ1-4; D unresolved. Trimming cost V 4 bases and J 8 bases, with 11 bases left between them. Germline V lookup: CDR1 SQVTM, CDR2 ANQGSEA. This CDR3 comprises 12 residues. In DNA, the CDR3 is TGCAGCGTTGTAGCAAAGGCGGAAAAACTGTTTTTT. Translating it yields CSVVAKAEKLFF.

The rearrangement uses TRBV6-5 and TRBJ1-2; D gene uncertain. Germline V gives CDR1 MNHEY, CDR2 SVGAGI. Trimming removed 2 bases at V and 0 bases at J, with 4 bases between. The CDR3 length is 13 residues. The CDR3 DNA reads as TGTGCCAGCAGTTACAGCGCTAACTATGGCTACACCTTC. This translates into CASSYSANYGYTF.

This clone was counted once. This sequence joins TRBV7-9 and TRBJ2-7, with a weak D call TRBD1 (6 bases). The CDR3 spans 13 residues. The V gene's germline CDR1 is SEHNR and CDR2 FQNEAQ (reference sequence). V lost 6 bases to trimming and J lost 6 bases, with 15 bases between them. In nucleotides, the CDR3 is TGTGCCAGCAGTGACGGGACACCGGCCGAGCAGTACTTC. Its translation: CASSDGTPAEQYF.

The gene calls are TRBV7-8 and TRBJ1-5; tentative D call: TRBD1 (6 bases). V dropped 5 bases and J dropped 7 bases, with 18 bases sitting between them. Germline V gene data show CDR1 as SGHVS and CDR2 as FQNEAQ. There are 15 residues in the CDR3. CDR3 sequence reads: CASSQSRGARQPQHF. The DNA of the CDR3 is TGTGCCAGCAGCCAGAGTCGGGGGGCGCGACAGCCCCAGCATTTT. The full variable domain, rest sourced from reference TRBV7-8 and TRBJ1-5, is GAGVSQSPRYKVAKRGQDVALRCDPISGHVSLFWYQQALGQGPEFLTYFQNEAQLDKSGLPSDRFFAERPEGSVSTLKIQRTQQEDSAVYLCASSQSRGARQPQHFGDGTRLSIL.